This T cell receptor beta chain was documented in a study of tumor-infiltrating lymphocytes in primary liver carcinoma. Study-wide context: Ranging in age from 30 to 69 years, the patients were men and women. Findings of the study overall: Tumor top-250-clone fractions significantly exceeded those of blood (p = 0.039).

cDNA specific to TCR beta was made from approximately 0.55 ug of total RNA, with a constant-region primer employed for priming. Sequencing libraries for TCR beta derived from three nested multiplex PCR rounds that used slightly modified ARM-PCR. With TRBV1-TRBV30 forward primers and a C-beta reverse primer, the first two PCR rounds were run for around 10 cycles each. TCRdb reprocessed the multiplex PCR reads via MiXCR and lists one record per CDR3 protein. The sample includes tens of thousands of distinct CDR3 sequences, 60% to 80% of them seen just once. This clonotype was picked up many times. As yet, its antigen is unknown. This CDR3 spans 14 amino acids. Germline CDR1 and CDR2: WNHNN and SYGVQD (reference sequence). V shed 6 bases and J shed 0 bases, with 9 bases lying between them. Joint extraction of RNA and DNA used roughly 19-32 mg of bulk tissue that was unsorted. There were five separate regions sampled from each tumor.

The sequenced sample was liver tumor tissue from sampling region 4. Documented subset: tumor region T4, right-lateral pole. This chain uses TRBV10-1 with TRBJ2-1; a weak D match, TRBD1 (5 bases). The TCR comes from a woman between 25 and 40 years old with primary liver carcinoma and hepatitis B virus infection. In DNA, the CDR3 is TGCGCCAGCAGCGACAGAAGCTCCTACAATGAGCAGTTCTTC. This sequence encodes CASSDRSSYNEQFF.